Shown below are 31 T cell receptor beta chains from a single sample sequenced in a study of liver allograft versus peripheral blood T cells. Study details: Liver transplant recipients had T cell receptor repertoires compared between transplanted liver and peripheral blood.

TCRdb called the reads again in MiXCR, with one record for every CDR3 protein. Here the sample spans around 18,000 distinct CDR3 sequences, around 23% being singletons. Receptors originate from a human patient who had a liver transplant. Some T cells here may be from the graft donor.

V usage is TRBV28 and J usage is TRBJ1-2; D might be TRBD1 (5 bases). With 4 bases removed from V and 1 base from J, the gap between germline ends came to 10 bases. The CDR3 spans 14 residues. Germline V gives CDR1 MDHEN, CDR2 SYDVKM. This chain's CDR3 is CASSWGPNNYGYTF. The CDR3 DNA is TGTGCCAGCAGTTGGGGACCGAATAACTATGGCTACACCTTC.

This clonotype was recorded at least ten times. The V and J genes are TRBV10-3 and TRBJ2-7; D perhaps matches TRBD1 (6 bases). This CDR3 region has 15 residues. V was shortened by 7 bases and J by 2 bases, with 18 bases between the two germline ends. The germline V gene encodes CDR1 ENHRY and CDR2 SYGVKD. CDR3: CAITHNPDRPYEQYF. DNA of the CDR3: TGTGCCATCACACATAATCCGGACAGACCCTACGAGCAGTACTTC.

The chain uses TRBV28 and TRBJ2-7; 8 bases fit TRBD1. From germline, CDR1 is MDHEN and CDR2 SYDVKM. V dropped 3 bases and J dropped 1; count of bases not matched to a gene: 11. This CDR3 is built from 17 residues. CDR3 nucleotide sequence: TGTGCCAGCAGTTTGCCGGCCCCCGGGACAGGTTCCTACGAGCAGTACTTC. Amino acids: CASSLPAPGTGSYEQYF.

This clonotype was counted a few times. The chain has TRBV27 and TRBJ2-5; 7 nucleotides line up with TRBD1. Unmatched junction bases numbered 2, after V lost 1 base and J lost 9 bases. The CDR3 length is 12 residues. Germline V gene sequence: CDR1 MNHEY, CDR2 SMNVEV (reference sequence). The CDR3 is CASSLFGQAQYF. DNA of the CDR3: TGTGCCAGCAGTTTATTCGGACAGGCCCAGTACTTC.

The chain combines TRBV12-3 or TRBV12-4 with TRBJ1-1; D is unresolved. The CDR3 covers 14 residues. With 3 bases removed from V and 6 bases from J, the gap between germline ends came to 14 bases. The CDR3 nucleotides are TGTGCCAGCAGTTTCTACTGGTCCTCACCTGAAGCTTTCTTT. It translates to CASSFYWSSPEAFF.

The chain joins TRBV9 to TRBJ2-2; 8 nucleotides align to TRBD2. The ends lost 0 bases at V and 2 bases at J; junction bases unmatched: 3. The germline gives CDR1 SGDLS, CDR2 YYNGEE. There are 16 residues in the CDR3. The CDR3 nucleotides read TGTGCCAGCAGCGTAGTCGGGGGGGCTAACACCGGGGAGCTGTTTTTT. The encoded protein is CASSVVGGANTGELFF.

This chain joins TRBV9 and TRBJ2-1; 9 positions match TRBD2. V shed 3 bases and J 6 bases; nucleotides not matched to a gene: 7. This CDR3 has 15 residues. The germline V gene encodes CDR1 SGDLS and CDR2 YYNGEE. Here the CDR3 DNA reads TGTGCCAGCAGCGGATCGGGACTAGCTCTCAATGAGCAGTTCTTC. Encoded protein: CASSGSGLALNEQFF.

The CDR3 region is CSARAGSSSSYGYTF. CDR3 in DNA: TGCAGTGCTAGAGCCGGGTCCTCAAGTTCCTATGGCTACACCTTC. V is TRBV20-1 and J is TRBJ1-2; the D is unclear. Germline lookup yields CDR1 DFQATT and CDR2 SNEGSKA (reference sequence). CDR3 length equals 15 residues. V was shortened by 1 base and J by 4 bases, with 16 bases between the two germline ends.

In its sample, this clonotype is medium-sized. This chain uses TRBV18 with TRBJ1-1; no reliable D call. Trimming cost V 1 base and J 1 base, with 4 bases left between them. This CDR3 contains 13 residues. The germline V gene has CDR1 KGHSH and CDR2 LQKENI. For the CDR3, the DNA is TGTGCCAGCTCACCACAGGGGAACACTGAAGCTTTCTTT. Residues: CASSPQGNTEAFF.

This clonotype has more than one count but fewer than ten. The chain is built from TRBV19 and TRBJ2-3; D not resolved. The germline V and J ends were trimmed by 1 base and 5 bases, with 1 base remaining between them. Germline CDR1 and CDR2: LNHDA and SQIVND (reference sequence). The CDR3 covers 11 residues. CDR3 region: CASSIGDTQYF. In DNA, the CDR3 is TGTGCCAGTAGTATAGGAGATACGCAGTATTTT.

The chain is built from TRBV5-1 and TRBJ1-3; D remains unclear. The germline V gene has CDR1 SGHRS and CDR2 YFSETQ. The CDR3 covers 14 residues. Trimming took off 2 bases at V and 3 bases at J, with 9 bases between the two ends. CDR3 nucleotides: TGCGCCAGCAGCTTAGATACAAGTGGAAACACCATATATTTT. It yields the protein CASSLDTSGNTIYF.

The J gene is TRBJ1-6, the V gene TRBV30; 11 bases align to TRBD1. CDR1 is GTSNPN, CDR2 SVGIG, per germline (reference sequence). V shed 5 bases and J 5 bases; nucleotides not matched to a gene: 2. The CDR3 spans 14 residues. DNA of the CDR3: TGTGCCTGGGGACAGGGGGCCGATAATTCACCCCTCCACTTT. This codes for CAWGQGADNSPLHF.

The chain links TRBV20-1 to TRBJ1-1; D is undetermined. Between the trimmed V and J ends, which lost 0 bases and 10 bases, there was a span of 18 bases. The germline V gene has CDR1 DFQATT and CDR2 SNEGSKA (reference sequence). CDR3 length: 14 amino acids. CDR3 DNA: TGCAGTGCTAGAGATCGTAGAGGCGTAACGGTAGCTTTCTTT. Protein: CSARDRRGVTVAFF.

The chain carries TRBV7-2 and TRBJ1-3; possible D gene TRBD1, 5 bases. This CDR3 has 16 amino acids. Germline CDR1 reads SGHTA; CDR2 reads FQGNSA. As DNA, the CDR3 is TGTGCTTCCGCTGGGGGGGGGGATTACTCTGGAAACACCATATATTTT. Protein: CASAGGGDYSGNTIYF.

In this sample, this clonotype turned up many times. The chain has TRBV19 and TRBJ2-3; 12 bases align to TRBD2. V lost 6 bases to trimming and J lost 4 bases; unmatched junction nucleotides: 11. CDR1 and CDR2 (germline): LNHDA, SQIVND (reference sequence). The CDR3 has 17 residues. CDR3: CASSLDGLAGWADTQYF. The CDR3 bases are TGTGCCAGTAGCCTCGATGGACTAGCGGGATGGGCAGATACGCAGTATTTT.

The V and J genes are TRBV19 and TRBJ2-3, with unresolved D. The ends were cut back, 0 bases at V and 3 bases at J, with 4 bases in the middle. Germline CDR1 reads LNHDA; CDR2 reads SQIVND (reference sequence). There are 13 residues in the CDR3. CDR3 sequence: CASSIEGTDTQYF. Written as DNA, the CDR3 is TGTGCCAGTAGTATAGAGGGTACAGATACGCAGTATTTT.

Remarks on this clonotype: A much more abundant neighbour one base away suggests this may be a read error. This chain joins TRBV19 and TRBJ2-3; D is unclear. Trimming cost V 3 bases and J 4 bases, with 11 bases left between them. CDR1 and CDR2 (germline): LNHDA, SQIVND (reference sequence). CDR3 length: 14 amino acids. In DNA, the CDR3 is TGTGCCAGTAGTATTCAAGGGTCGGCAGATACGCAGTATTTT. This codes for CASSIQGSADTQYF.

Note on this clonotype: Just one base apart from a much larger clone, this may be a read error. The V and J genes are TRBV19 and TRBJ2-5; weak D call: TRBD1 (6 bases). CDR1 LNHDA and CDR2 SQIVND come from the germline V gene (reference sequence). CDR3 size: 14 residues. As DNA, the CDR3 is TGTGCCAGTAGAAATGACGCAGGGGTCGAGACCAAGTACTTC. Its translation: CASRNDAGVETKYF.

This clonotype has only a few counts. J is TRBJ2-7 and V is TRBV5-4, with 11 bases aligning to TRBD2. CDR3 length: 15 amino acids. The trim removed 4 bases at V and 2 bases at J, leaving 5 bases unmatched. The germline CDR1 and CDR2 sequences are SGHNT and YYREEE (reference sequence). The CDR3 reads CASSDLAGGTYEQYF. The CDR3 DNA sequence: TGTGCCAGCAGCGATCTAGCGGGGGGAACCTACGAGCAGTACTTC.

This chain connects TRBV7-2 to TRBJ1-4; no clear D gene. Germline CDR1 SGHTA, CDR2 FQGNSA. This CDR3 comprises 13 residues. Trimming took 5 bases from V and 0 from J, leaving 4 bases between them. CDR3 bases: TGTGCCAGCAGCGCGTCAACTAATGAAAAACTGTTTTTT. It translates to CASSASTNEKLFF.

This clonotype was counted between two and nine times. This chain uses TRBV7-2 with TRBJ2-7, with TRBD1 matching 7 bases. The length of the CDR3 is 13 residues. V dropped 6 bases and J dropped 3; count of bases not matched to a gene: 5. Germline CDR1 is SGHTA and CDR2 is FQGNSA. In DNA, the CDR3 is TGTGCCAGCAGTCGGCCAGGGGGCTACGAGCAGTACTTC. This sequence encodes CASSRPGGYEQYF.

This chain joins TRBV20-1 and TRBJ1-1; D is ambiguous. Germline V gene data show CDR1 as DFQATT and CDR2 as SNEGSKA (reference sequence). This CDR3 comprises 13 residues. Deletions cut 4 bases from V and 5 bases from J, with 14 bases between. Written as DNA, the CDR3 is TGCAGTGCTATCCGGGGTGTGGAGACTGAAGCTTTCTTT. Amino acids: CSAIRGVETEAFF.

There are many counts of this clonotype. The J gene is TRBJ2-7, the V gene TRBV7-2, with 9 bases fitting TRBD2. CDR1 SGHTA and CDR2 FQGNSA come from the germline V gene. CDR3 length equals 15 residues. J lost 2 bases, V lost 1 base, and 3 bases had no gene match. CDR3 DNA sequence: TGTGCCAGCAGCTTAGGTAGCGGGGGCACCTACGAGCAGTACTTC. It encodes CASSLGSGGTYEQYF. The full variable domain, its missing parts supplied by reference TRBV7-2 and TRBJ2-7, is GAGVSQSPSNKVTEKGKDVELRCDPISGHTALYWYRQSLGQGLEFLIYFQGNSAPDKSGLPSDRFSAERTGGSVSTLTIQRTQQEDSAVYLCASSLGSGGTYEQYFGPGTRLTVT.

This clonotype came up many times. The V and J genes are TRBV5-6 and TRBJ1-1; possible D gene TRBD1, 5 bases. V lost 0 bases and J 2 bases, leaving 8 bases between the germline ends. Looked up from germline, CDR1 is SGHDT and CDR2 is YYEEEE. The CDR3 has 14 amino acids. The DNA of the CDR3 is TGTGCCAGCAGCTTGGCAGGGTACAACACTGAAGCTTTCTTT. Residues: CASSLAGYNTEAFF.

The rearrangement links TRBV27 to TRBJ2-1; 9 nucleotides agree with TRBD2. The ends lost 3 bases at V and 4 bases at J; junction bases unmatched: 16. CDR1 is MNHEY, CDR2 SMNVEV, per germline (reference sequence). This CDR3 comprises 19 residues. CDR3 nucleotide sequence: TGTGCCAGCAGTTTTCTGATAGCGGGGGACCTCCAAATTTACAATGAGCAGTTCTTC. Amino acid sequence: CASSFLIAGDLQIYNEQFF.

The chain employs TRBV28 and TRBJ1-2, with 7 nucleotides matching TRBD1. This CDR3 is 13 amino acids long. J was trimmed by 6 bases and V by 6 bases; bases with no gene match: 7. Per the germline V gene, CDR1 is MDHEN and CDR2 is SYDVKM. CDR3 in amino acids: CASRTGSLHGYTF. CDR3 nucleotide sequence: TGTGCCAGCAGGACAGGGTCACTTCATGGCTACACCTTC.

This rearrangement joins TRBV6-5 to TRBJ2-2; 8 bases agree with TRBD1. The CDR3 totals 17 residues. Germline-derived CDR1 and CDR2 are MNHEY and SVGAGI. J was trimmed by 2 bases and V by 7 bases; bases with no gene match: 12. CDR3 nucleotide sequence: TGTGCCAGCACCCTAAACCGGGACAGGTTAAACACCGGGGAGCTGTTTTTT. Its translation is CASTLNRDRLNTGELFF.

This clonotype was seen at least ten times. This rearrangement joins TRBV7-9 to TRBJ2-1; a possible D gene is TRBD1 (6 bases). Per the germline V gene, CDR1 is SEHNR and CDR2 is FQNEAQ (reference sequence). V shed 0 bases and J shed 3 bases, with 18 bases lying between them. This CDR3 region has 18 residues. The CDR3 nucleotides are TGTGCCAGCAGCTTAGCGGGGGCGCCGTATTGGTTCTACAATGAGCAGTTCTTC. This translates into CASSLAGAPYWFYNEQFF.

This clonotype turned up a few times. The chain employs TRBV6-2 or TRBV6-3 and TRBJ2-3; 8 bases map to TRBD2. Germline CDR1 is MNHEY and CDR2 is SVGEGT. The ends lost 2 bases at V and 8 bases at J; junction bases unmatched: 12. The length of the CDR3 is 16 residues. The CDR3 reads CASSYAFQRERGTQYF. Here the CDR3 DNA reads TGTGCCAGCAGTTACGCGTTCCAGCGGGAGAGGGGTACGCAGTATTTT.

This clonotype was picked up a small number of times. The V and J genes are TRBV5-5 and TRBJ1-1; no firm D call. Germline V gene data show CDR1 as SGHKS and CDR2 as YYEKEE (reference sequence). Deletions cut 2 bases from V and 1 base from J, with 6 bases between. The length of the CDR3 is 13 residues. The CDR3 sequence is CASSFLRNTEAFF. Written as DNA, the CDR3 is TGTGCCAGCAGCTTCCTAAGGAACACTGAAGCTTTCTTT.

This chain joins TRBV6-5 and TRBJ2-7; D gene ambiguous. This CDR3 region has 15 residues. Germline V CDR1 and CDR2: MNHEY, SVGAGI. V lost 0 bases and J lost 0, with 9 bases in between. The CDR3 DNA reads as TGTGCCAGCAGTTACTCAGGGTTTAGCTCCTACGAGCAGTACTTC. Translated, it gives CASSYSGFSSYEQYF.